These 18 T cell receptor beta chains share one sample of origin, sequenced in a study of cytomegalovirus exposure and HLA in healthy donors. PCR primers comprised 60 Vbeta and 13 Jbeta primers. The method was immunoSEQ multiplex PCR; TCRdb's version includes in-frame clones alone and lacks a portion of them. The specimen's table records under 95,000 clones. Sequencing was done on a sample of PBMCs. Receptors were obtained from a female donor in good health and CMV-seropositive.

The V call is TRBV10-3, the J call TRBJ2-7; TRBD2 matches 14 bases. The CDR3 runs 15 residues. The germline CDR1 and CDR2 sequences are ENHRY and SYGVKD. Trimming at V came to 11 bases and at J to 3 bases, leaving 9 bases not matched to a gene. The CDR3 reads CAASGTSGSRYEQYF. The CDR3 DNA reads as TGTGCCGCCTCCGGGACTAGCGGGAGTCGCTACGAGCAGTACTTC.

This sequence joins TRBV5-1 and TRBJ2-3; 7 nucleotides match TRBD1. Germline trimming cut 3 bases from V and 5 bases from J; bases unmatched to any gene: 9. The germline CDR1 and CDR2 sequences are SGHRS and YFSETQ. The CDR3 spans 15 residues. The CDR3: CASSSGRQGIDTQYF. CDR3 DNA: TGCGCCAGCAGCTCCGGGCGACAGGGAATAGATACGCAGTATTTT.

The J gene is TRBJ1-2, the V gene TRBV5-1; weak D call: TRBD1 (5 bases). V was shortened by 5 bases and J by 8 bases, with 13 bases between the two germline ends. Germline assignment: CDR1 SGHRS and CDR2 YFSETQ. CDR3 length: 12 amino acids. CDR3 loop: CASRAGYGGYTF. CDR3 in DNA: TGCGCCAGCAGGGCAGGGTATGGCGGCTACACCTTC. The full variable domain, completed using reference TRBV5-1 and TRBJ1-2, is KAGVTQTPRYLIKTRGQQVTLSCSPISGHRSVSWYQQTPGQGLQFLFEYFSETQRNKGNFPGRFSGRQFSNSRSEMNVSTLELGDSALYLCASRAGYGGYTFGSGTRLTVV.

CDR3 in amino acids: CASSLVRISTYEQYF. CDR3 nucleotides: TGTGCCAGCAGCTTGGTGCGGATCTCAACCTACGAGCAGTACTTC. The J gene is TRBJ2-7, the V gene TRBV5-6; D is unresolved. This CDR3 has 15 residues. Trimming cost V 0 bases and J 2 bases, with 12 bases left between them. Germline V CDR1 and CDR2: SGHDT, YYEEEE. Combining the CDR3 with reference TRBV5-6 and TRBJ2-7 gives the whole variable domain DAGVTQSPTHLIKTRGQQVTLRCSPKSGHDTVSWYQQALGQGPQFIFQYYEEEERQRGNFPDRFSGHQFPNYSSELNVNALLLGDSALYLCASSLVRISTYEQYFGPGTRLTVT.

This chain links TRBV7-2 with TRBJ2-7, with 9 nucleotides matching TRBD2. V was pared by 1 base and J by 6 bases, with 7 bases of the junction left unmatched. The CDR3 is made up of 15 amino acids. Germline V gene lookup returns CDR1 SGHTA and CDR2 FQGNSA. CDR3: CASSLGSGRVGEQYF. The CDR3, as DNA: TGTGCCAGCAGCTTAGGTAGCGGGAGAGTTGGCGAGCAGTACTTC.

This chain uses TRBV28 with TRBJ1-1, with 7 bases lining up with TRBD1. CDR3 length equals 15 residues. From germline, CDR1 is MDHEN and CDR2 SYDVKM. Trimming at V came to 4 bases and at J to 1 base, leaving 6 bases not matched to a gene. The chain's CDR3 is CASSSHGTANTEAFF. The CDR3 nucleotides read TGTGCCAGCAGTTCACATGGGACAGCGAACACTGAAGCTTTCTTT.

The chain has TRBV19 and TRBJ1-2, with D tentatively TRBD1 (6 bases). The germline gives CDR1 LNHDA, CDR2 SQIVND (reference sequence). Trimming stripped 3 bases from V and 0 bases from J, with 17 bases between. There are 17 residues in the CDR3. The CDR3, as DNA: TGTGCCAGTAGTATTGGGGGGGGCAGGGCAGCTAACTATGGCTACACCTTC. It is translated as CASSIGGGRAANYGYTF.

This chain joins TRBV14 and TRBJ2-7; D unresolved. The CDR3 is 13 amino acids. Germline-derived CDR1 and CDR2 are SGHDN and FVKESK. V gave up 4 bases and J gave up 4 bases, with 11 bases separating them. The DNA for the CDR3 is TGTGCCAGCAGCCCTCAGGCCGGATACGAGCAGTACTTC. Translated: CASSPQAGYEQYF.

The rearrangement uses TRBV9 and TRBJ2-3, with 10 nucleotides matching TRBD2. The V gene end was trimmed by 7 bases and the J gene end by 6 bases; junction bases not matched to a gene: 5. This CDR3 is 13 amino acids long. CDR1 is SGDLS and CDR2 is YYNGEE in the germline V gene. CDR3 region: CASEERGGDTQYF. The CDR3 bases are TGTGCCAGCGAGGAGCGGGGGGGGGATACGCAGTATTTT.

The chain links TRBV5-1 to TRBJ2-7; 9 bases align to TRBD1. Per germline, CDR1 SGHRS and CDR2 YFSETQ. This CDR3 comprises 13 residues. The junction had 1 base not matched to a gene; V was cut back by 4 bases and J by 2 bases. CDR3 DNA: TGCGCCAGCAGCCGGGACAGGGCCTACGAGCAGTACTTC. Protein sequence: CASSRDRAYEQYF. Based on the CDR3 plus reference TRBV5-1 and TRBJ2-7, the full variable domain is KAGVTQTPRYLIKTRGQQVTLSCSPISGHRSVSWYQQTPGQGLQFLFEYFSETQRNKGNFPGRFSGRQFSNSRSEMNVSTLELGDSALYLCASSRDRAYEQYFGPGTRLTVT.

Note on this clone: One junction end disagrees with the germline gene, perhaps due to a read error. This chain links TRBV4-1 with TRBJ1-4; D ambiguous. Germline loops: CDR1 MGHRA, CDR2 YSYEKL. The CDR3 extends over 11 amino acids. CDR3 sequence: CARSQGGWLFF. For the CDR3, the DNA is TGCGCCAGAAGCCAAGGCGGGTGGCTGTTTTTT.

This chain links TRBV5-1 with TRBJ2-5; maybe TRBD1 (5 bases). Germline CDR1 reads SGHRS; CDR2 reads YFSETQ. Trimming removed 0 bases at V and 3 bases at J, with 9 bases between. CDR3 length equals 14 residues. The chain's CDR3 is CASSLAPGKETQYF. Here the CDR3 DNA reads TGCGCCAGCAGCTTGGCGCCAGGGAAAGAGACCCAGTACTTC.

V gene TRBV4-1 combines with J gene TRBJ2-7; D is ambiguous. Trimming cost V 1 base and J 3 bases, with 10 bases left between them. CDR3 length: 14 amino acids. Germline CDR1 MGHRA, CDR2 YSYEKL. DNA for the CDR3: TGCGCCAGCAGCCAAGGTCCTGGGCGCTACGAGCAGTACTTC. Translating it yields CASSQGPGRYEQYF.

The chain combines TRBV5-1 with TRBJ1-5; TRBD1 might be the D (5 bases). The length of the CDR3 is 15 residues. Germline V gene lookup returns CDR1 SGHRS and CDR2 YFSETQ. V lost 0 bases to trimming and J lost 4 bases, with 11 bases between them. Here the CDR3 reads CASSLAGRQNQPQHF. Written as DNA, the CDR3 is TGCGCCAGCAGCTTGGCAGGGAGGCAGAATCAGCCCCAGCATTTT.

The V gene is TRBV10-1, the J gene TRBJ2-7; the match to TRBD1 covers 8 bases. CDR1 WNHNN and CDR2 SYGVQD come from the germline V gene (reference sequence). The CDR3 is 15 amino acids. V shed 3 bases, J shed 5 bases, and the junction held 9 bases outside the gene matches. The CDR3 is CASSEGGRGRNEQYF. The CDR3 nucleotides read TGCGCCAGCAGTGAAGGAGGCAGGGGGCGAAACGAGCAGTACTTC.

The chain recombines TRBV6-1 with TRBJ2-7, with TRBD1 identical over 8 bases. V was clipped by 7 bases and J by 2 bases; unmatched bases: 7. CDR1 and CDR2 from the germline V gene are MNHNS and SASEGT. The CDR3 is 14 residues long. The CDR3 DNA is TGTGCCAGCACCTGGGGGACAGGACCCTACGAGCAGTACTTC. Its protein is CASTWGTGPYEQYF.

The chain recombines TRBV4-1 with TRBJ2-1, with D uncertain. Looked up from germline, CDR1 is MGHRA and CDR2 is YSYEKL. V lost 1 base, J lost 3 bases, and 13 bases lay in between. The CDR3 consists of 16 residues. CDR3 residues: CASSQGASRNYNEQFF. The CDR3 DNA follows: TGCGCCAGCAGCCAAGGGGCAAGTCGGAACTACAATGAGCAGTTCTTC.

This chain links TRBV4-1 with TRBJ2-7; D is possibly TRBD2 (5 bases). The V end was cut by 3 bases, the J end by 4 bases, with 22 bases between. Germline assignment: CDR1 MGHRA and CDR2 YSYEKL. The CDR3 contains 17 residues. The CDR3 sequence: CASSQPPRVVSTYEQYF. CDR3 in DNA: TGCGCCAGCAGCCAGCCTCCGAGGGTGGTTAGCACTTACGAGCAGTACTTC.